A selection of T cell receptor beta chains follows, all from one sample in a study of identical twins. MiXCR, run by TCRdb on the 5' RACE reads, gives a single entry per CDR3 protein. The data contain 700,000 to 950,000 distinct CDR3 sequences, about 12% of them seen just once; the ten biggest clones take up 1.5% to 2%. This sample was shared with a second study, whose subject was yellow fever vaccine responses in identical twins.

The sequenced material came from PBMCs. These receptors all stem from a woman under 30 in good health. Each CDR3 is given with its conserved first and last residue. A D gene is named only where the DNA matches it firmly. Size is stated for part of the rows, as once, few or many counts, or as a class when the clone is expanded.

>TRBJ2-1|TRBV27|15|many|.
TGTGCCAGCAGTTTAACAGCGTTACCCTACAATGAGCAGTTCTTC
CASSLTALPYNEQFF
>TRBJ2-1|TRBV4-1|17|few|.
TGCGCCAGCAGCCAAGTAGCCGGGACACCCTCCTACAATGAGCAGTTCTTC
CASSQVAGTPSYNEQFF
>TRBJ2-3|TRBV24-1|15|few|.
TGTGCCACCAGTGATTTTAAGGACGGGACAGATACGCAGTATTTT
CATSDFKDGTDTQYF
>TRBJ2-1|TRBV20-1|13|many|TRBD1
TGCAGTGCTGCCCGCGACAGGGGGGATGAGCAGTTCTTC
CSAARDRGDEQFF
>TRBJ2-1|TRBV12-3/TRBV12-4|17|few|TRBD2
TGTGCCAGCAGTCCGGGACTAGCGGAAGTTACCTACAATGAGCAGTTCTTC
CASSPGLAEVTYNEQFF
>TRBJ2-1|TRBV25-1|15|few|TRBD2
TGTGCCAGCAGTGAAGTCAGACTAGCGGGACTTGAGCAGTTCTTC
CASSEVRLAGLEQFF
>TRBJ2-5|TRBV28|18|.|TRBD2
TGTGCCAGCAGTTTGCCAAACTCGCCGGGAGGGCCTGTTAAGACCCAGTACTTC
CASSLPNSPGGPVKTQYF
>TRBJ1-5|TRBV6-1|17|.|TRBD1
TGTGCCAGCAGAATCTCGACAGGGAGGTATAGCAATCAGCCCCAGCATTTT
CASRISTGRYSNQPQHF
>TRBJ2-7|TRBV2|12|.|.
TGTGCCAGCAGTGTTGATACCTACGAGCAGTACTTC
CASSVDTYEQYF
>TRBJ2-1|TRBV18|13|.|.
TGTGCCAGCTCACCCCAACAGAGCAATGAGCAGTTCTTC
CASSPQQSNEQFF
>TRBJ2-1|TRBV11-3|18|few|.
TGTGCCAGCAGCGGGGGGCGGGGTCGGTCCCCCATTGGGAATGAGCAGTTCTTC
CASSGGRGRSPIGNEQFF
>TRBJ2-2|TRBV20-1|13|few|.
TGCAGTGCACAGGGCGGCGGTTCCGGGGAGCTGTTTTTT
CSAQGGGSGELFF
>TRBJ2-2|TRBV7-9|17|few|.
TGTGCCAGCAGCTTAGGGTTTTCGGACCCGAACACCGGGGAGCTGTTTTTT
CASSLGFSDPNTGELFF
>TRBJ1-4|TRBV27|15|many|.
TGTGCCAGCAGTCGCCCGGTGGACCATAGCGAAAAACTGTTTTTT
CASSRPVDHSEKLFF
>TRBJ2-2|TRBV9|15|few|.
TGTGCCAGCAGCGTAGGGGGGGACATGTCCGGGGAGCTGTTTTTT
CASSVGGDMSGELFF
>TRBJ2-1|TRBV20-1|12|.|.
TGCAGTGCCCGTGGGTGGTACGATGAGCAGTTCTTC
CSARGWYDEQFF
>TRBJ2-1|TRBV4-1|16|few|TRBD2
TGCGCCAGCAGCCAAATAGCGGGGGCTAACTACAATGAGCAGTTCTTC
CASSQIAGANYNEQFF
>TRBJ2-7|TRBV3-1|16|few|.
TGTGCCAGCAGCCTCCTGGGGGGACACTACTCCTACGAGCAGTACTTC
CASSLLGGHYSYEQYF
>TRBJ1-5|TRBV4-1|16|few|TRBD1
TGCGCCAGCAGCCAAGAGACAGGGTCCCGCAATCAGCCCCAGCATTTT
CASSQETGSRNQPQHF
>TRBJ2-5|TRBV28|16|.|TRBD2
TGTGCCAGCAGTTTGTCCGGCGGGAGACCCCAAGAGACCCAGTACTTC
CASSLSGGRPQETQYF
>TRBJ2-4|TRBV29-1|16|.|.
TGCAGCGTTGAAGATGGGGGACTTCGAGCCAAAAACATTCAGTACTTC
CSVEDGGLRAKNIQYF
>TRBJ2-1|TRBV7-2|15|few|TRBD2
TGTGCCAGTGAGAAGTGGGCGGGGGGATACAATGAGCAGTTCTTC
CASEKWAGGYNEQFF